This TCR beta chain was captured by sequencing in a study of shared clonotypes between healthy human individuals. Study details: The donor pool was made up of two women and three men aged 18 to 49.

Losses at the gene ends were 2 bases for V and 2 bases for J; bases not matched to a gene: 3. This CDR3 comprises 15 residues. Germline V gene data show CDR1 as MNHEY and CDR2 as SMNVEV (reference sequence). Measured with immunoSEQ multiplex PCR; TCRdb has only the in-frame clones, and not every one. The sample consists of over a million clones, around 82% of them appearing once. The study enrolled healthy HIV-negative adults without recent acute infections or vaccinations as donors. With regard to this clone: Its antigen is not known.

Points from the study as a whole: Rarefaction showed that sequencing of sorted subsets was incomplete (despite large depth). It was the non-shared clonotypes that had lower generation probabilities than clonotypes shared by all four donors.

This chain joins TRBV27 and TRBJ1-2, with 9 bases lining up with TRBD1. The material sequenced was memory CD4+ T cells from PBMCs. Specified subset: CD45RA-negative fraction. The TCR sequence derives from a man aged 18 to 29 in good health. Some clones in this sample may be carry-over from other donors' samples. As DNA, the CDR3 is TGTGCCAGCAGTTTAAAGGGGACAGGGAACTATGGCTACACCTTC. This gives the protein CASSLKGTGNYGYTF.